The T cell receptor beta chain described here comes from a study of lymphopenia after photon versus proton radiotherapy. The study's findings and limits: Better survival with proton therapy was suggested as possible, not demonstrated. After the lymphocyte nadir, photon-treated repertoires showed oligoclonal expansion, especially of CD8+ Temra cells.

This clone appeared a single time. Its antigen is as yet unknown. Germline V gene data show CDR1 as MNHEY and CDR2 as SVGAGI. The CDR3 loop spans 16 amino acids. Trimming removed 4 bases from V and 1 base from J, with 13 bases in between. This table comes from immunoSEQ multiplex PCR, and its TCRdb copy is limited to in-frame clones, with some not included. The table has 65,000 to 85,000 clones, around 92% seen once. The input for sequencing was peripheral blood, taken from a patient treated with photon-based radiotherapy. The TCR originated in a woman aged 40-49 years with cholangiocarcinoma. The chain couples TRBV6-5 to TRBJ2-2, with D possibly matching TRBD1 (5 bases). In DNA form, the CDR3 reads TGTGCCAGCAGTTCCCCCAGGGCTCAGAACACCGGGGAGCTGTTTTTT. It yields the protein CASSSPRAQNTGELFF.